This T cell receptor beta chain was documented in a study of T cell clonality in common variable immunodeficiency. General observations from the study: CVID subjects shared fewer TCRbeta clones than healthy controls did.

Equal genomic DNA amounts from CVID and control samples were sequenced. Profiled with immunoSEQ multiplex PCR; TCRdb holds only in-frame clones, not every one. The sample shows tens of thousands of clones, none of them appearing just once. From germline, CDR1 is MNHNS and CDR2 SASEGT. There are 14 residues in the CDR3. With regard to this clone: The antigen is unknown. The sequenced fragment ends 3 residues before the CDR3 boundary, so the rest is inferred from the germline J gene.

The sequence came from a person aged 18 to 75 in good health. The J gene is TRBJ1-2, the V gene TRBV6-1; 7 positions match TRBD1. Sequenced material: peripheral blood mononuclear cells. The CDR3 region is CASSASTGLYTYTF. Partial CDR3 DNA: TGTGCCAGCAGTGCATCGACAGGGTTATATACC.